Here is one T cell receptor (beta chain) with its context. The antigen remains unidentified. This record belongs to a study of T cell responses to AZD1222 COVID-19 vaccine. Overall study findings and caveats: Dominant CD4 TCR responses targeted spike regions 160-218 and 743-854. Samples come after the peak T cell response, not at day 14.

The protocol was immunoSEQ multiplex PCR, while the TCRdb copy is restricted to in-frame clones and leaves out a portion. The sample carries 75,000 to 100,000 clones, more than 85% recorded once. The CDR3 runs to 16 residues. The V segment lost 3 bases and the J segment 3 bases; nucleotides outside the gene matches: 10. Germline V lookup: CDR1 MGHRA, CDR2 YSYEKL. The chain couples TRBV4-1 to TRBJ1-1; 7 bases are shared with TRBD1. Source: peripheral blood, taken 28 days after the second AZD1222 dose. This sequence was found in an adult who received the AZD1222 COVID-19 vaccine. CDR3 sequence (DNA): TGCGCCAGCAGCCAGGGGGGGAGCAGGGGGTACACTGAAGCTTTCTTT. This encodes CASSQGGSRGYTEAFF.